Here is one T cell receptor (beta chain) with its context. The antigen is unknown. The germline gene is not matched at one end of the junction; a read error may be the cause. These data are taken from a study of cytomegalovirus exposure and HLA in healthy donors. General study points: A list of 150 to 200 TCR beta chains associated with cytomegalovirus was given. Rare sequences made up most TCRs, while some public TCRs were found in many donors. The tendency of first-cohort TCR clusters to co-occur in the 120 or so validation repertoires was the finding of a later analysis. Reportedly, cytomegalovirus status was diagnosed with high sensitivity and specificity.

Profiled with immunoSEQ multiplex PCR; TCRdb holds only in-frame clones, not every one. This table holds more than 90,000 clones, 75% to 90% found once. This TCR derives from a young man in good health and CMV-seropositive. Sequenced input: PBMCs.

The CDR3 sequence is CASSISRASGFGLERMENF. CDR3 DNA: TGTGCCAGTAGTATCAGCAGGGCCTCGGGTTTTGGATTGGAGAGGATGGAGAATTTT. The rearrangement links TRBV19 to TRBJ1-3; the D gene is possibly TRBD1 (5 bases). From germline, CDR1 is LNHDA and CDR2 SQIVND (reference sequence). This CDR3 comprises 19 residues.